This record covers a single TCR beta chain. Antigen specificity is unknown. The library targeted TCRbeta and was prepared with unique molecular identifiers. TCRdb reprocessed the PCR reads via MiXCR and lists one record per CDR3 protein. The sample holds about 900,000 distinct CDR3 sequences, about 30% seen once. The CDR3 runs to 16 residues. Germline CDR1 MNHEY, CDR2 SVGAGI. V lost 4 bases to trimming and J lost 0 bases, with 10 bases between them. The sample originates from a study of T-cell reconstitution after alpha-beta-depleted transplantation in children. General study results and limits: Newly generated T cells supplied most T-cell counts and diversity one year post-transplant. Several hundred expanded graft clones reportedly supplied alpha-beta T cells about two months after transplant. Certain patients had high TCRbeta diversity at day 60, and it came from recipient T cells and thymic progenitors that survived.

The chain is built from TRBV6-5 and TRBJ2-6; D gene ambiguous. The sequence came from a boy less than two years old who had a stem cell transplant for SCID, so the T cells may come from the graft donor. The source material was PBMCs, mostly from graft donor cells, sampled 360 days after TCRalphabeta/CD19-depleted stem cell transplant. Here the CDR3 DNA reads TGTGCCAGCAGTTTCCTACACAGCTCTGGGGCCAACGTCCTGACTTTC. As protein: CASSFLHSSGANVLTF.